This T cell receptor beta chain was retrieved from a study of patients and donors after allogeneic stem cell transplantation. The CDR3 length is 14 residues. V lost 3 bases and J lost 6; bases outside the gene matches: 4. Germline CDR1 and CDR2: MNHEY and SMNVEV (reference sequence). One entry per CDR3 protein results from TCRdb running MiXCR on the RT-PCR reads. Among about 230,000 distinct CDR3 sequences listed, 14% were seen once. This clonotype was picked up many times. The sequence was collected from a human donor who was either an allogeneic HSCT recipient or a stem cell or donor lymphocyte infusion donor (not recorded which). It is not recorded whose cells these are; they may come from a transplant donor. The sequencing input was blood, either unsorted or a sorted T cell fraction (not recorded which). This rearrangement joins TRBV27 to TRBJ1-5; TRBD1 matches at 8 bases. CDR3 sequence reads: CASSFGQGSQPQHF. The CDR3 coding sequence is TGTGCCAGCAGTTTTGGACAGGGAAGTCAGCCCCAGCATTTT.